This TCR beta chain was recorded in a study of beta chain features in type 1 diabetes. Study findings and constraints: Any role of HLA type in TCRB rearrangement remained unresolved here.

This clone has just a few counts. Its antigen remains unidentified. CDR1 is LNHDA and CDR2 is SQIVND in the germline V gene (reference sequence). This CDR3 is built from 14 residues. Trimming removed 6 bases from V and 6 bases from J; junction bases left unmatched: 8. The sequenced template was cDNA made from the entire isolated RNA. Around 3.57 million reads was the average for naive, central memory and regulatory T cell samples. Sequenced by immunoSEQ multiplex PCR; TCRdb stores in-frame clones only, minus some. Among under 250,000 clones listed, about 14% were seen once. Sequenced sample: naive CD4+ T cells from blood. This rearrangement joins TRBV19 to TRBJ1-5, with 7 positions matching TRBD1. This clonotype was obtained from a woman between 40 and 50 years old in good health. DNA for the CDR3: TGTGCCAGTAGACAGACAGGGTTAGGTCAGCCCCAGCATTTT. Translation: CASRQTGLGQPQHF.